The 7 T cell receptor beta chains below come from one sample, sequenced in a study of CD8+CD57+ T cells in acquired aplastic anemia. Using genomic DNA as the template, TCR beta VDJ and CDR3 profiling was carried out. TCRdb processed the reads anew with MiXCR; each CDR3 protein has one entry. The sample comprises hundreds of thousands of distinct CDR3 sequences, roughly 64% of which are singletons, and approximately 3.8% rests with the top ten. Sequencing was done on a sample of sorted CD4+, CD8+, or CD8+CD57+ T cells (not recorded which) from PBMCs. These receptors all stem from a human donor in good health, serving as a control.

Regarding this clonotype: A read error may produce the germline difference seen at one junction end. The genes are TRBV19 and TRBJ1-6; 10 nucleotides agree with TRBD1. Germline-derived CDR1 and CDR2 are LNHDA and SQIVND (reference sequence). The CDR3 runs to 18 residues. DNA for the CDR3: TGTGCCAGTAGTACCCCGGGACAGGGGTCGGGGTCTAGTTCACCCCCCCACTTT. Encoded protein: CASSTPGQGSGSSSPPHF.

The gene calls are TRBV2 and TRBJ2-7; weak D call: TRBD1 (5 bases). The CDR3 has 14 amino acids. Trimming shortened V by 5 bases and J by 2 bases, and 13 bases separated the two germline ends. CDR1 and CDR2 (germline): SNHLY, FYNNEI. DNA for the CDR3: TGTGCCAGCAGTCTTACGACAGTAACCTACGAGCAGTACTTC. Translation gives CASSLTTVTYEQYF.

This clonotype was picked up one time. No conserved phenylalanine or tryptophan ends this CDR3, so it is likely a read error. Because the CDR3's place on the DNA is in doubt, the DNA is left out and the CDR3 is given as listed by TCRdb. The genes are TRBV7-2 and TRBJ2-7; the DNA was not compared with TRBD1, the D call given in the table. CDR1 is SGHTA and CDR2 is FQGNSA in the germline V gene. From its first to its last residue, the CDR3 has 13 amino acids. This CDR3 is CASSAPPGGWHYE.

The gene calls are TRBV7-3 and TRBJ2-7, with 8 bases matching TRBD2. The CDR3 sequence is 17 residues long. The V gene's germline CDR1 is SGHTA and CDR2 FQGTGA. The ends lost 5 bases at V and 1 base at J; junction bases unmatched: 13. DNA for the CDR3: TGTGCCAGCAGCCTCCAATATAACAGCGGGGGATCCTACGAGCAGTACTTC. It codes for CASSLQYNSGGSYEQYF.

With regard to this clonotype: A junction boundary mismatches the germline segment, possibly from a read error. This chain links TRBV7-2 with TRBJ2-7; TRBD2 aligns across 7 bases. Germline CDR1 SGHTA, CDR2 FQGNSA. This CDR3 has 14 amino acids. The CDR3 sequence is CASSSRGGDQPQHF. CDR3 sequence (DNA): TGTGCCAGCAGCTCCCGGGGAGGGGATCAGCCGCAGCATTTC.

Note on this clonotype: It may be a read error: a sequence one base away is much more abundant. The chain is built from TRBV7-6 and TRBJ1-2; D gene uncertain. CDR3 length: 15 residues. Deletions cut 3 bases from V and 4 bases from J, with 15 bases between. CDR1 and CDR2 (germline): SGHVS, FNYEAQ. The CDR3 sequence is CASSLVPEISYGYTF. DNA for the CDR3: TGTGCCAGCAGCTTGGTACCGGAGATAAGCTATGGCTACACCTTC.

The chain has TRBV20-1 and TRBJ1-6; the D gene is possibly TRBD1 (5 bases). The length of the CDR3 is 16 residues. In germline, CDR1 is DFQATT, CDR2 SNEGSKA (reference sequence). Between the trimmed V and J ends, which lost 4 bases and 5 bases, there was a span of 18 bases. The CDR3 reads CSAKDHRLENNSPLHF. CDR3 in DNA: TGCAGTGCTAAAGATCACAGGTTAGAGAATAATTCACCCCTCCACTTT.